The TCR beta chain under discussion was sequenced for a study of identifying expanded T cells in peripheral blood. The study's findings and limits: Variance in clone template counts between approximately 2-week samples significantly increased with total template count across all healthy donors. Technical replicates showed roughly 1.2 changed clones; two weeks roughly 16; four weeks 19.

Concerning this clone: Antigen unknown.

Some clones are missing from TCRdb's copy, which holds only in-frame ones; the method was immunoSEQ multiplex PCR. The table shows roughly 96,000 clones, with roughly 88% occurring only once. During the collection period, no donor immune events like infections were recorded. V was clipped by 7 bases and J by 4 bases, with 4 bases between them. The CDR3 runs 10 residues. CDR1 is MNHEY, CDR2 SMNVEV, per germline (reference sequence). This chain links TRBV27 with TRBJ1-1; D not certain. The clonotype was recovered from a person aged 18 to 75 in good health. The sequenced sample consisted of blood. CDR3 sequence (DNA): TGTGCCAGCACGACCACTGAAGCTTTCTTT. It is translated as CASTTTEAFF.